A single sample is the source of the 10 T cell receptor beta chains below, sequenced in a study of shared clonotypes between healthy human individuals. Profiling relied on immunoSEQ multiplex PCR, and the TCRdb table lists in-frame clones only, not all of them. The sample contains a few million clones, over 85% of which appear only once. The sample was naive CD4+ T cells from PBMCs. The subset: CD45RA+ positively selected. The receptors derive from a man between 18 and 29 years old in good health. Some clones in this sample may be carry-over from other donors' samples.

The J gene is TRBJ2-5, the V gene TRBV5-1, with D perhaps being TRBD1 or TRBD2 (5 bases each). This CDR3 contains 19 residues. V was trimmed by 0 bases and J by 0 bases, leaving 21 bases between them. Per the germline V gene, CDR1 is SGHRS and CDR2 is YFSETQ. Written as DNA, the CDR3 is TGCGCCAGCAGCTTGGGGGTATCCGGGGCCAATTGGTACCAAGAGACCCAGTACTTC. Encoded protein: CASSLGVSGANWYQETQYF.

The chain combines TRBV28 with TRBJ1-4; D is ambiguous. The CDR3 runs 11 residues. The V end was cut by 7 bases, the J end by 5 bases, with 5 bases between. Per the germline V gene, CDR1 is MDHEN and CDR2 is SYDVKM. The CDR3 DNA reads TGTGCCAGCATTGCCAATGAAAAACTGTTTTTT. Protein: CASIANEKLFF.

As regards this clone: The same CDR3 can be traced to other DNA sequences in this sample. CDR3 DNA: TGTGCCAGCAGCTTAGCGGGACAGGTCAATCAGCCCCAGCATTTT. It codes for CASSLAGQVNQPQHF. The chain couples TRBV7-2 to TRBJ1-5, with TRBD1 matching 8 bases. The germline CDR1 and CDR2 sequences are SGHTA and FQGNSA. Trimming took 0 bases from V and 3 from J; bases not matched to a gene: 1. This CDR3 spans 15 amino acids.

Points on this clone: The sample holds other DNA sequences that translate to the same CDR3. This sequence joins TRBV5-1 and TRBJ2-3; D ambiguous. The CDR3 length is 12 residues. Trimming shortened V by 0 bases and J by 5 bases, and 4 bases separated the two germline ends. In germline, CDR1 is SGHRS, CDR2 YFSETQ. Written as DNA, the CDR3 is TGCGCCAGCAGCTTGGCTGTAGATACGCAGTATTTT. Its translation is CASSLAVDTQYF.

This chain links TRBV5-6 with TRBJ2-2; D possibly corresponds to TRBD2 (7 bases). CDR1 and CDR2 from the germline V gene are SGHDT and YYEEEE. The CDR3 consists of 14 residues. V was trimmed by 7 bases and J by 3 bases, leaving 13 bases between them. The CDR3 nucleotides read TGTGCCAGCCGAGGGGGACTATACACCGGGGAGCTGTTTTTT. It codes for CASRGGLYTGELFF. The complete variable domain, with remaining parts taken from reference TRBV5-6 and TRBJ2-2, reads DAGVTQSPTHLIKTRGQQVTLRCSPKSGHDTVSWYQQALGQGPQFIFQYYEEEERQRGNFPDRFSGHQFPNYSSELNVNALLLGDSALYLCASRGGLYTGELFFGEGSRLTVL.

V and J are TRBV5-4 and TRBJ2-6, with D tentatively TRBD1 or TRBD2 (5 bases each). Germline CDR1 is SGHNT and CDR2 is YYREEE (reference sequence). Deletions cut 2 bases from V and 0 bases from J, with 12 bases between. This CDR3 contains 17 residues. The CDR3 region has the DNA TGTGCCAGCAGCTTCGGGGCCCCCCGCTCTGGGGCCAACGTCCTGACTTTC. Translated: CASSFGAPRSGANVLTF.

This chain links TRBV6-1 with TRBJ2-7; maybe TRBD1 (6 bases). The CDR3 totals 15 residues. Germline V gene data show CDR1 as MNHNS and CDR2 as SASEGT. Trimming left V 2 bases short and J 6 bases short, with 17 bases between. The CDR3: CASSETRQGWLEQYF. In nucleotides, the CDR3 is TGTGCCAGCAGTGAAACGCGGCAGGGGTGGCTCGAGCAGTACTTC.

Remarks on this clone: The sample carries other DNA sequences with the same CDR3. The CDR3 protein is CASSLESYTDTQYF. The CDR3 nucleotides read TGCGCCAGCAGCTTGGAATCCTACACAGATACGCAGTATTTT. The J gene is TRBJ2-3, the V gene TRBV5-1, with unresolved D. The CDR3 has 14 residues. Germline V CDR1 and CDR2: SGHRS, YFSETQ. The V end lost 0 bases, the J end lost 2 bases, and 7 bases lay between the germline ends. The variable domain in full, completed from reference TRBV5-1 and TRBJ2-3, reads KAGVTQTPRYLIKTRGQQVTLSCSPISGHRSVSWYQQTPGQGLQFLFEYFSETQRNKGNFPGRFSGRQFSNSRSEMNVSTLELGDSALYLCASSLESYTDTQYFGPGTRLTVL.

The J gene is TRBJ2-3, the V gene TRBV11-2; 7 bases line up with TRBD2. V was clipped by 5 bases and J by 3 bases; unmatched bases: 14. Looked up from germline, CDR1 is SGHAT and CDR2 is FQNNGV. The CDR3 spans 17 residues. The CDR3 sequence: CASSPNTGGRQTDTQYF. The CDR3 region has the DNA TGTGCCAGCAGCCCTAATACGGGCGGGAGACAAACAGATACGCAGTATTTT.

The chain couples TRBV5-1 to TRBJ2-1; 7 bases map to TRBD2. Germline V CDR1 and CDR2: SGHRS, YFSETQ. The CDR3 runs to 17 residues. The V and J ends lost 6 bases and 3 bases, in that order; junction bases with no gene match: 15. The CDR3 spells CASTHTTGRALYNEQFF. The CDR3 DNA reads as TGCGCCAGCACCCACACAACGGGGAGGGCCCTCTACAATGAGCAGTTCTTC.